The 7 T cell receptor beta chains below all came from one sample that was sequenced in a study of shared clonotypes between healthy human individuals. Repertoires were generated with immunoSEQ multiplex PCR, while TCRdb's copy carries only in-frame clones and drops some. In the table there are around 700,000 clones, more than 70% of which are singletons. Sequencing used memory CD4+ T cells sorted from blood. As for subset: CD45RA-negative fraction. The receptors originated from a young woman in good health.

The table lists this clone with a few counts. Other DNA sequences from this sample encode an identical CDR3 as well. The rearrangement uses TRBV7-2 and TRBJ1-1, with D maybe TRBD1 (6 bases). V was cut by 5 bases and J by 3 bases, with 10 bases left in between. The CDR3 loop spans 13 amino acids. In germline, CDR1 is SGHTA, CDR2 FQGNSA. CDR3 nucleotide sequence: TGTGCCAGCAGCAAACAGGGAGACACTGAAGCTTTCTTT. Translation gives CASSKQGDTEAFF.

This chain links TRBV28 with TRBJ2-7, with 10 bases identical to TRBD2. After removal of 6 bases from V and 5 bases from J, the junction contained 7 bases not matched to a gene. In germline, CDR1 is MDHEN, CDR2 SYDVKM. The CDR3 extends over 14 amino acids. This CDR3 reads CASRRAGGPHEQYF. DNA for the CDR3: TGTGCCAGCAGAAGAGCGGGAGGGCCCCACGAGCAGTACTTC.

This clone was detected only a few times. The chain uses TRBV7-9 and TRBJ1-1; no firm D call. Trimming pared 4 bases from V and 1 base from J, leaving 4 bases between. The germline CDR1 and CDR2 sequences are SEHNR and FQNEAQ (reference sequence). The CDR3 length is 12 residues. The CDR3 region is CASSSENTEAFF. The CDR3 nucleotides are TGTGCCAGCAGCTCAGAGAACACTGAAGCTTTCTTT. Drawing the rest from reference TRBV7-9 and TRBJ1-1, the complete variable domain is DTGVSQNPRHKITKRGQNVTFRCDPISEHNRLYWYRQTLGQGPEFLTYFQNEAQLEKSRLLSDRFSAERPKGSFSTLEIQRTEQGDSAMYLCASSSENTEAFFGQGTRLTVV.

The chain has TRBV6-5 and TRBJ2-7, with D perhaps given as TRBD1 or TRBD2 (5 bases each). The germline V gene encodes CDR1 MNHEY and CDR2 SVGAGI. CDR3 length equals 16 residues. Trimming left V 0 bases short and J 6 bases short, with 18 bases between. CDR3 nucleotide sequence: TGTGCCAGCAGTTACTCCTATTACGCCAGGGAGTCCGAGCAGTACTTC. Translating it yields CASSYSYYARESEQYF.

This clone turned up a few times. The chain links TRBV10-3 to TRBJ2-1; 7 bases align to TRBD2. Unmatched junction bases numbered 8, after V lost 7 bases and J lost 5 bases. The CDR3 has 14 residues. In germline, CDR1 is ENHRY, CDR2 SYGVKD. In DNA, the CDR3 is TGTGCCATCAAGGCGGGGGTCTTCGACAATGAGCAGTTCTTC. It is translated as CAIKAGVFDNEQFF.

J is TRBJ1-5 and V is TRBV19, with 7 positions matching TRBD1. V lost 3 bases, J lost 7 bases, and 6 bases stayed unmatched. The CDR3 sequence is 14 residues long. Looked up from germline, CDR1 is LNHDA and CDR2 is SQIVND (reference sequence). CDR3 sequence: CASSMQGGRQPQHF. The CDR3 DNA follows: TGTGCCAGTAGTATGCAAGGGGGCCGGCAGCCCCAGCATTTT. The variable domain in full, with the rest retrieved from reference TRBV19 and TRBJ1-5, is DGGITQSPKYLFRKEGQNVTLSCEQNLNHDAMYWYRQDPGQGLRLIYYSQIVNDFQKGDIAEGYSVSREKKESFPLTVTSAQKNPTAFYLCASSMQGGRQPQHFGDGTRLSIL.

V is TRBV7-9 and J is TRBJ1-1, with D perhaps TRBD1 (6 bases). V was pared by 4 bases and J by 4 bases, with 16 bases between. The length of the CDR3 is 15 residues. CDR1 is SEHNR, CDR2 FQNEAQ, per germline (reference sequence). The DNA for the CDR3 is TGTGCCAGCAGCTCCGGGGGGGCCGTGAGCACTGAAGCTTTCTTT. It is translated as CASSSGGAVSTEAFF. Complete variable domain (other parts from reference TRBV7-9 and TRBJ1-1): DTGVSQNPRHKITKRGQNVTFRCDPISEHNRLYWYRQTLGQGPEFLTYFQNEAQLEKSRLLSDRFSAERPKGSFSTLEIQRTEQGDSAMYLCASSSGGAVSTEAFFGQGTRLTVV.